The present entry profiles one T cell receptor beta chain with its context. The sample comes from a study of cytomegalovirus exposure and HLA in healthy donors. PCR employed 60 Vbeta and 13 Jbeta primers. Sequenced by immunoSEQ multiplex PCR; TCRdb stores in-frame clones only, minus some. The sample lists 70,000 to 95,000 clones; over 65% were seen once. This CDR3 has 15 residues. V dropped 4 bases and J dropped 2; count of bases not matched to a gene: 7. CDR1 SGHDT and CDR2 YYEEEE come from the germline V gene. The TCR originated in a man between 45 and 60 years old in good health and CMV-seronegative. Sequenced sample: PBMCs. V gene TRBV5-6 combines with J gene TRBJ2-7; the match to TRBD1 covers 9 bases. This CDR3 reads CASSRRDRVTYEQYF. CDR3 sequence (DNA): TGTGCCAGCAGCCGCAGGGACAGGGTAACCTACGAGCAGTACTTC.